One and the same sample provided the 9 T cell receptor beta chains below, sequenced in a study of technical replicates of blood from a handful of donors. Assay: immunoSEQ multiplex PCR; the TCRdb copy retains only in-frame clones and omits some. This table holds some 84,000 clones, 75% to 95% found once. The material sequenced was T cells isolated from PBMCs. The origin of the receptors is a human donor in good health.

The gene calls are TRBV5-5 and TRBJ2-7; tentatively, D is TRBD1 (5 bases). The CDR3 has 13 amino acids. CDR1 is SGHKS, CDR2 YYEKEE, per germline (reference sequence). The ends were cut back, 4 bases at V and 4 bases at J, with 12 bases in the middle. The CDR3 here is CASSLQVGYEQYF. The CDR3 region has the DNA TGTGCCAGCAGCCTACAGGTCGGGTACGAGCAGTACTTC.

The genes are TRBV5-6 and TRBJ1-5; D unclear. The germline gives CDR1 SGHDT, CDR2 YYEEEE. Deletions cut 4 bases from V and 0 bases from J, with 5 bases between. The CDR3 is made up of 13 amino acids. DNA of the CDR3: TGTGCCAGCAGCCGTTATAGCAATCAGCCCCAGCATTTT. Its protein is CASSRYSNQPQHF. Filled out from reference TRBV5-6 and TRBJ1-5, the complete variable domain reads DAGVTQSPTHLIKTRGQQVTLRCSPKSGHDTVSWYQQALGQGPQFIFQYYEEEERQRGNFPDRFSGHQFPNYSSELNVNALLLGDSALYLCASSRYSNQPQHFGDGTRLSIL.

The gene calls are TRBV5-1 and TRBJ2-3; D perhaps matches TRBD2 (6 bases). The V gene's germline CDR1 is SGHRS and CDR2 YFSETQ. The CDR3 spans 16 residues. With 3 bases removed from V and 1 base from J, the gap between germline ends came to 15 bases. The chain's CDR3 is CASSSNYGSGTDTQYF. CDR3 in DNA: TGCGCCAGCAGCTCGAACTACGGGAGTGGCACAGATACGCAGTATTTT.

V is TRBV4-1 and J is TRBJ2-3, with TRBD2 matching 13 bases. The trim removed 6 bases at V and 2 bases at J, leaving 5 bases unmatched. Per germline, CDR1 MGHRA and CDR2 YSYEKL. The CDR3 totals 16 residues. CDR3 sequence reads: CASSRLAGGYTDTQYF. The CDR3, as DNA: TGCGCCAGCAGTCGACTAGCGGGAGGTTACACAGATACGCAGTATTTT.

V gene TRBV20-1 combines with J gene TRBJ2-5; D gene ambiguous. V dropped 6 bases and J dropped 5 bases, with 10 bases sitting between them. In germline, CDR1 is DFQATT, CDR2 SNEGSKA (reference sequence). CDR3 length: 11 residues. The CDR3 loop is CSANLLETQYF. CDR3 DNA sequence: TGCAGTGCCAACTTGTTGGAGACCCAGTACTTC.

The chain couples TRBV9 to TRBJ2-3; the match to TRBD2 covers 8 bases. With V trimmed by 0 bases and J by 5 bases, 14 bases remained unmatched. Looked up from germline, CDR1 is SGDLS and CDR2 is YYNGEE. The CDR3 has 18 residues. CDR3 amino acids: CASSVDGRALGVRDTQYF. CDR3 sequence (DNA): TGTGCCAGCAGCGTAGACGGGAGGGCCTTGGGGGTAAGAGATACGCAGTATTTT. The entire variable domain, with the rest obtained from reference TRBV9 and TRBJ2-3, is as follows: DSGVTQTPKHLITATGQRVTLRCSPRSGDLSVYWYQQSLDQGLQFLIQYYNGEERAKGNILERFSAQQFPDLHSELNLSSLELGDSALYFCASSVDGRALGVRDTQYFGPGTRLTVL.

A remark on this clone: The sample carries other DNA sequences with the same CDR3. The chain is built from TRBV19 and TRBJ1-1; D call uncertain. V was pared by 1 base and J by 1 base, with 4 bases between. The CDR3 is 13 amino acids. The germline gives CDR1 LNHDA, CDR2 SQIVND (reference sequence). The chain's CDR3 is CASSIGGNTEAFF. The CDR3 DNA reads TGTGCCAGTAGTATAGGCGGGAACACTGAAGCTTTCTTT. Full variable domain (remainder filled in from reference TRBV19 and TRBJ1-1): DGGITQSPKYLFRKEGQNVTLSCEQNLNHDAMYWYRQDPGQGLRLIYYSQIVNDFQKGDIAEGYSVSREKKESFPLTVTSAQKNPTAFYLCASSIGGNTEAFFGQGTRLTVV.

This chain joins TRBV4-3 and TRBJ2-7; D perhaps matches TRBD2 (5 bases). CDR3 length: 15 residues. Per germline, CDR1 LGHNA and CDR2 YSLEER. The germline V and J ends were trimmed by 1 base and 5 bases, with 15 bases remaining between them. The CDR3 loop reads CASSQGEGEADEQYF. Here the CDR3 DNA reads TGCGCCAGCAGCCAAGGTGAGGGAGAGGCCGACGAGCAGTACTTC.

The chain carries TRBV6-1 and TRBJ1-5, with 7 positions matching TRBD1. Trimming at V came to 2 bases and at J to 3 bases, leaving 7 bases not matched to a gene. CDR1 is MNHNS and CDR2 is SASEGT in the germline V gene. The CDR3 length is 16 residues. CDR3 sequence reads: CASSELPGGFNQPQHF. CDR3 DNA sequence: TGTGCCAGCAGTGAACTTCCAGGGGGATTCAATCAGCCCCAGCATTTT.